This record covers a single TCR beta chain. As originally analysed: Quantification of nucleated cells was approximated via reference gene primer amplification. Profiling relied on immunoSEQ multiplex PCR, and the TCRdb table lists in-frame clones only, not all of them. Clonal size and the V and J genes are those of that table, whereas D and trimming came from the DNA. The sample carries about 190,000 clones, under 80% recorded once. The source of the sample is a study of blood T cell repertoires in COVID-19. Study-wide background: The United States, Italy and Spain were the sources of the acute and convalescent COVID-19 samples.

This CDR3 is built from 14 residues. Germline V gene data show CDR1 as GTSNPN and CDR2 as SVGIG (reference sequence). Trimming stripped 3 bases from V and 4 bases from J, with 15 bases between. This TCR was recovered from a woman in her 50s with acute or convalescent COVID-19. The chain uses TRBV30 and TRBJ1-2; the D gene is possibly TRBD1 (5 bases). The sample taken for sequencing was peripheral blood. In DNA, the CDR3 is TGTGCCTGGAGGCCCACGGGGGTCCTCTATGGCTACACCTTC. It yields the protein CAWRPTGVLYGYTF.